The 23 T cell receptor beta chains below were found in one sample sequenced in a study of cytomegalovirus exposure and HLA in healthy donors. In the PCR, 60 Vbeta and 13 Jbeta primers were used. TCRdb's table, derived via immunoSEQ multiplex PCR, lists solely in-frame clones and lacks some. In the table there are around 200,000 clones, about four fifths of which are singletons. The sample consisted of PBMCs. All receptors come from a male donor in good health and CMV-seronegative.

This clone was recorded a few times. The V and J genes are TRBV18 and TRBJ1-2, with D tentatively TRBD1 (5 bases). CDR1 KGHSH and CDR2 LQKENI come from the germline V gene. The V end was cut by 6 bases, the J end by 6 bases, with 17 bases between. This CDR3 contains 14 residues. The CDR3 region is CASSLQGEVDGYTF. The CDR3 region has the DNA TGTGCCAGCTCCCTGCAGGGCGAGGTTGATGGCTACACCTTC.

This chain connects TRBV28 to TRBJ1-2, with 12 bases matching TRBD1. Per germline, CDR1 MDHEN and CDR2 SYDVKM. Trimming took 5 bases from V and 8 from J; bases not matched to a gene: 3. This CDR3 region has 13 residues. CDR3 sequence reads: CASSRDRGHGYTF. The CDR3 nucleotides are TGTGCCAGCAGTCGGGACAGGGGGCACGGCTACACCTTC.

This clone was counted only a few times. This chain uses TRBV7-3 with TRBJ2-3, with D possibly being TRBD1 (5 bases). The V end was cut by 5 bases, the J end by 1 base, with 19 bases between. CDR1 and CDR2 (germline): SGHTA, FQGTGA. The CDR3 has 17 residues. The CDR3 DNA reads TGTGCCAGCAGCCCCTCGGCTACAGGTTCGGGCACAGATACGCAGTATTTT. Protein sequence: CASSPSATGSGTDTQYF.

The rearrangement joins TRBV19 to TRBJ1-5; perhaps TRBD1 as D (6 bases). Germline loops: CDR1 LNHDA, CDR2 SQIVND (reference sequence). V shed 4 bases and J shed 3 bases, with 10 bases lying between them. The length of the CDR3 is 14 residues. The CDR3, as DNA: TGTGCCAGTAGTACACAGGGTTACAATCAGCCCCAGCATTTT. Translated: CASSTQGYNQPQHF.

This chain uses TRBV10-1 with TRBJ2-1; 11 bases are shared with TRBD2. V shed 6 bases, J shed 8 bases, and the junction held 6 bases outside the gene matches. Germline CDR1 WNHNN, CDR2 SYGVQD (reference sequence). The CDR3 consists of 14 residues. The CDR3: CASSDSGGVDEQFF. The CDR3 nucleotides read TGCGCCAGCAGCGATAGCGGGGGGGTAGATGAGCAGTTCTTC.

The chain employs TRBV6-6 and TRBJ1-2; 12 bases align to TRBD1. V was clipped by 5 bases and J by 4 bases; unmatched bases: 8. Germline loops: CDR1 MNHNY, CDR2 SVGAGI (reference sequence). The CDR3 contains 16 residues. DNA of the CDR3: TGTGCCAGCAGTACGGGACAGGGGGCTTCAGTCTATGGCTACACCTTC. Translating it yields CASSTGQGASVYGYTF.

The rearrangement joins TRBV27 to TRBJ1-6, with D perhaps matching TRBD1 (5 bases). The germline CDR1 and CDR2 sequences are MNHEY and SMNVEV (reference sequence). This CDR3 region has 14 residues. V shed 3 bases and J shed 4 bases, with 7 bases lying between them. This chain's CDR3 is CASSFRQYNSPLHF. CDR3 coding DNA: TGTGCCAGCAGTTTTAGACAGTATAATTCACCCCTCCACTTT.

The table lists this clone with a count of one. The gene calls are TRBV6-1 and TRBJ1-5, with a possible D match to TRBD1 (5 bases). In germline, CDR1 is MNHNS, CDR2 SASEGT. V was trimmed by 3 bases and J by 3 bases, leaving 9 bases between them. There are 14 residues in the CDR3. The CDR3 bases are TGTGCCAGCAGTGACAGGGTGGTCAATCAGCCCCAGCATTTT. Its translation: CASSDRVVNQPQHF.

The chain uses TRBV11-2 and TRBJ2-5; perhaps TRBD2 as D (5 bases). This CDR3 comprises 17 residues. Trimming took off 3 bases at V and 5 bases at J, with 22 bases between the two ends. Looked up from germline, CDR1 is SGHAT and CDR2 is FQNNGV. As DNA, the CDR3 is TGTGCCAGCAGCTTGGCTCCTAGAACTAGATCTCTCGAGACCCAGTACTTC. Protein sequence: CASSLAPRTRSLETQYF.

The chain employs TRBV9 and TRBJ1-1; D gene ambiguous. V lost 0 bases to trimming and J lost 1 base, with 4 bases between them. This CDR3 spans 13 amino acids. Germline V gene lookup returns CDR1 SGDLS and CDR2 YYNGEE. The CDR3 DNA reads TGTGCCAGCAGCGTAGCACAGAACACTGAAGCTTTCTTT. The encoded protein is CASSVAQNTEAFF.

The gene calls are TRBV9 and TRBJ2-5, with 8 bases matching TRBD1. V shed 0 bases and J 11 bases; nucleotides not matched to a gene: 9. There are 14 residues in the CDR3. Per germline, CDR1 SGDLS and CDR2 YYNGEE. The CDR3 region is CASSVGDRPETQYF. In nucleotides, the CDR3 is TGTGCCAGCAGCGTAGGGGACAGGCCCGAAACGCAGTACTTC.

This clone has only a few counts. V usage is TRBV7-9 and J usage is TRBJ1-5, with D unclear. The germline V gene has CDR1 SEHNR and CDR2 FQNEAQ (reference sequence). Trimming took off 4 bases at V and 0 bases at J, with 7 bases between the two ends. The CDR3 runs 14 residues. CDR3 protein: CASSSGISNQPQHF. DNA for the CDR3: TGTGCCAGCAGCTCGGGAATTAGCAATCAGCCCCAGCATTTT.

Notes on this clone: Other DNA variants within this sample encode the same CDR3. The rearrangement joins TRBV4-3 to TRBJ2-2; 12 nucleotides align to TRBD2. Per germline, CDR1 LGHNA and CDR2 YSLEER. V lost 3 bases, J lost 4 bases, and 6 bases stayed unmatched. CDR3 length equals 17 residues. The DNA of the CDR3 is TGCGCCAGCAGCCACAACGGACTAGCGGGACTCACCGGGGAGCTGTTTTTT. Protein sequence: CASSHNGLAGLTGELFF.

The J gene is TRBJ2-7, the V gene TRBV10-3; a possible D gene is TRBD2 (5 bases). The germline V gene encodes CDR1 ENHRY and CDR2 SYGVKD. This CDR3 has 13 residues. V dropped 9 bases and J dropped 2 bases, with 14 bases sitting between them. The CDR3 reads CAIAETSPYEQYF. CDR3 sequence (DNA): TGTGCCATAGCGGAAACGTCCCCCTACGAGCAGTACTTC.

The chain joins TRBV28 to TRBJ2-1, with D hard to call. There are 11 residues in the CDR3. The germline V and J ends were trimmed by 6 bases and 10 bases, with 10 bases remaining between them. Germline CDR1 MDHEN, CDR2 SYDVKM. CDR3 in DNA: TGTGCCAGCAGGAGGCATCTAGAGCAGTTCTTC. This gives the protein CASRRHLEQFF.

This chain joins TRBV10-2 and TRBJ1-3; 8 nucleotides line up with TRBD1. J was trimmed by 0 bases and V by 10 bases; bases with no gene match: 8. Germline CDR1 reads WSHSY; CDR2 reads SAAADI. The CDR3 runs to 15 residues. The CDR3 DNA sequence: TGCGCCACTCGAGGACAGGGAACCTCTGGAAACACCATATATTTT. Protein: CATRGQGTSGNTIYF.

With respect to this clone: Other DNA sequences in the sample encode the same CDR3. CDR3 coding DNA: TGTGCCAGCTCAGACGTGGGAGGATTTGGCTACACCTTC. It translates to CASSDVGGFGYTF. The J gene is TRBJ1-2, the V gene TRBV18, with D unclear. Trimming left V 5 bases short and J 7 bases short, with 14 bases between. The CDR3 is made up of 13 amino acids. Germline values: CDR1 KGHSH, CDR2 LQKENI.

Remarks on this clone: The sample holds other DNA sequences that translate to the same CDR3. This sequence joins TRBV7-9 and TRBJ1-2; D not resolved. Per germline, CDR1 SEHNR and CDR2 FQNEAQ (reference sequence). Trimming took 2 bases from V and 6 from J, leaving 19 bases between them. The CDR3 has 16 residues. The CDR3 DNA is TGTGCCAGCAGCTTATCCCGGCTTAAACCCGAGGATGGCTACACCTTC. Residues: CASSLSRLKPEDGYTF.

This clone was seen only a few times. V is TRBV21-1 and J is TRBJ1-6; the table names TRBD1, a call not compared with the DNA. TRBV21-1 is tagged as a pseudogene. The CDR3 is 13 amino acids. CDR3 residues: CASSLRDKCYLHF. CDR3 coding DNA: TGTGCCAGCAGCTTACGCGACAAGTGCTACCTCCACTTT.

The rearrangement links TRBV28 to TRBJ1-2; 8 bases agree with TRBD1. J was trimmed by 3 bases and V by 3 bases; bases with no gene match: 6. The CDR3 runs 15 residues. Germline CDR1 and CDR2: MDHEN and SYDVKM. CDR3 DNA: TGTGCCAGCAGTTTCCGCCGGACAGGGTACTATGGCTACACCTTC. Protein: CASSFRRTGYYGYTF.

This sequence joins TRBV6-5 and TRBJ2-1; TRBD2 aligns across 7 bases. Trimming at V came to 3 bases and at J to 3 bases, leaving 2 bases not matched to a gene. Per germline, CDR1 MNHEY and CDR2 SVGAGI. CDR3 length: 14 amino acids. DNA of the CDR3: TGTGCCAGCAGTTATAAGCGGGACTACAATGAGCAGTTCTTC. This codes for CASSYKRDYNEQFF.

The chain has TRBV5-1 and TRBJ2-7; weak D call: TRBD1 (5 bases). Trimming took 2 bases from V and 4 from J, leaving 13 bases between them. Germline-derived CDR1 and CDR2 are SGHRS and YFSETQ. CDR3 length equals 14 residues. The CDR3 nucleotides are TGCGCCAGCAGCTTAACCAGGGTACCGTACGAGCAGTACTTC. As protein: CASSLTRVPYEQYF.

The J gene is TRBJ1-5, the V gene TRBV19, with D hard to call. V was trimmed by 6 bases and J by 4 bases, leaving 7 bases between them. This CDR3 has 12 residues. The germline V gene encodes CDR1 LNHDA and CDR2 SQIVND (reference sequence). The CDR3 nucleotides are TGTGCCAGTAGAACATTAAATCAGCCCCAGCATTTT. It is translated as CASRTLNQPQHF.